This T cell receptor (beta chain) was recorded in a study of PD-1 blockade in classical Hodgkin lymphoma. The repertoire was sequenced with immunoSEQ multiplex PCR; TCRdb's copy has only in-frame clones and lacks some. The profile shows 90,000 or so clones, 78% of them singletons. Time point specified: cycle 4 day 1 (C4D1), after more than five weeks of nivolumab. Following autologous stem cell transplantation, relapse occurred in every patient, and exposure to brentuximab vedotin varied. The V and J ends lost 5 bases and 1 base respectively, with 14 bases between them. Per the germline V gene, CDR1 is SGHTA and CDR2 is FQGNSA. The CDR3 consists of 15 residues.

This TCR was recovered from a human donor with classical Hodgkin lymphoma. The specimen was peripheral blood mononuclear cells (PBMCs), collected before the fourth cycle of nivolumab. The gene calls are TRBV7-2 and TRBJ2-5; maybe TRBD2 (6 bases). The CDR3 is CASSPGLTPQETQYF. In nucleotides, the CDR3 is TGTGCCAGCAGCCCGGGACTGACCCCCCAAGAGACCCAGTACTTC.